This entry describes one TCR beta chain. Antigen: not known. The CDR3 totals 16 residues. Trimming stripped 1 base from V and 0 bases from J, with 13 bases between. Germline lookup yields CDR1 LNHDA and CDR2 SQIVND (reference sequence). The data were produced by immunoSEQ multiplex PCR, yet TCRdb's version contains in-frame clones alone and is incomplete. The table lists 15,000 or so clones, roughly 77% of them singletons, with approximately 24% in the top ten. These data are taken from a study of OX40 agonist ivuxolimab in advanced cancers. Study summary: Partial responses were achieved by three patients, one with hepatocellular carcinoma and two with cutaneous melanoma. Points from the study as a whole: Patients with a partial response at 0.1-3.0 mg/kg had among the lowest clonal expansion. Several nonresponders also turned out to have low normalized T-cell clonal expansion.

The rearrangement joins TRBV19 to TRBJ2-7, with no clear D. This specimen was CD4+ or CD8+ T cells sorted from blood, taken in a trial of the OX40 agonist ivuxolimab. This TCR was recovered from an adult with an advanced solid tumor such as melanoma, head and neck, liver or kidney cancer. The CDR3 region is CASSIGVGSSSYEQYF. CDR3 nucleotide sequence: TGTGCCAGTAGTATAGGGGTCGGGTCCTCCTCCTACGAGCAGTACTTC.